This T cell receptor beta chain was identified in a study of T cell repertoires in cytomegalovirus infection. On the study more broadly: As its CMV epitopes, the study selected recently identified HLA-C-restricted and well-studied HLA-B-restricted targets. Both CMV infection and a matching HLA type were indicated by public TCR beta signatures. General study results and limits: HLA-C-restricted CMV-specific TCR beta clonotypes prevailed in the ex vivo response.

From the reads, TCRdb called clonotypes with MiXCR, one entry per CDR3 protein. The table records 350,000 to 400,000 distinct CDR3 sequences, 34% of them present only once. This clonotype was seen a few times. Antigen specificity is unknown. Trimming pared 6 bases from V and 9 bases from J, leaving 12 bases between. The CDR3 has 11 amino acids. From germline, CDR1 is DFQATT and CDR2 SNEGSKA (reference sequence). This TCR derives from a human donor in good health (CMV status not recorded). Some clones in this sample may be carry-over from other donors' samples. The sequencing used cultured PBMCs, collected from culture after CMV antigen stimulation. V gene TRBV20-1 combines with J gene TRBJ2-1; D remains unclear. The CDR3 nucleotides are TGCAGTGCCCGACCATGGGGTGAGCAGTTCTTC. It encodes CSARPWGEQFF.